One and the same sample provided the 25 T cell receptor beta chains below, sequenced in a study of T cell changes during pregnancy in multiple sclerosis. TCRdb keeps only in-frame clones here, not all; method: immunoSEQ multiplex PCR. Of tens of thousands of clones listed, around 94% were seen once; the top ten hold around 0.84%. This material consisted of peripheral blood, taken in the third trimester of pregnancy. Every receptor here comes from a female donor with multiple sclerosis, enrolled in a pregnancy study.

The V and J genes are TRBV25-1 and TRBJ1-5, with D possibly being TRBD1 (6 bases). V lost 1 base to trimming and J lost 1 base, with 8 bases between them. This CDR3 is 15 amino acids long. Germline assignment: CDR1 MGHDK and CDR2 SYGVNS. CDR3 DNA: TGTGCCAGCAGTGAATCAGGGGACAGCAATCAGCCCCAGCATTTT. Translation gives CASSESGDSNQPQHF.

The V gene is TRBV29-1, the J gene TRBJ2-2, with D tentatively TRBD2 (6 bases). CDR1 and CDR2 from the germline V gene are SQVTM and ANQGSEA. V shed 5 bases and J shed 0 bases, with 19 bases lying between them. The CDR3 consists of 17 residues. This CDR3 is CSVPVGMERANTGELFF. In DNA, the CDR3 is TGCAGCGTTCCCGTCGGAATGGAGCGGGCGAACACCGGGGAGCTGTTTTTT.

This clone was seen once. V and J are TRBV10-3 and TRBJ1-5; D is undetermined. The V gene lost 2 bases and the J gene lost 0 bases, with 8 bases spanning the gap. Germline values: CDR1 ENHRY, CDR2 SYGVKD. This CDR3 region has 15 residues. CDR3 residues: CAISEDGYSNQPQHF. The DNA for the CDR3 is TGTGCCATCAGTGAGGACGGGTATAGCAATCAGCCCCAGCATTTT.

The chain joins TRBV9 to TRBJ2-1; 9 bases match TRBD1. This CDR3 contains 16 residues. The V gene end was trimmed by 2 bases and the J gene end by 0 bases; junction bases not matched to a gene: 3. Germline V lookup: CDR1 SGDLS, CDR2 YYNGEE. The CDR3 DNA reads TGTGCCAGCAGCGTCCCGACAGGGGGCTCCTACAATGAGCAGTTCTTC. It translates to CASSVPTGGSYNEQFF.

CDR3 in amino acids: CASLGQVQETQYF. CDR3 bases: TGTGCCAGTCTGGGGCAGGTACAGGAGACCCAGTACTTC. This chain links TRBV19 with TRBJ2-5; D may be TRBD1 (5 bases). Germline assignment: CDR1 LNHDA and CDR2 SQIVND (reference sequence). Trimming left V 8 bases short and J 5 bases short, with 15 bases between. There are 13 residues in the CDR3.

The chain links TRBV6-5 to TRBJ1-5; 7 positions match TRBD1. V lost 8 bases and J lost 7; bases outside the gene matches: 14. This CDR3 spans 15 amino acids. Looked up from germline, CDR1 is MNHEY and CDR2 is SVGAGI. This CDR3 reads CASSLGQHSMQPQHF. CDR3 DNA: TGTGCCAGCTCCTTGGGACAGCATAGTATGCAGCCCCAGCATTTT.

The chain joins TRBV4-2 to TRBJ2-3; 9 bases line up with TRBD1. Germline trimming cut 4 bases from V and 5 bases from J; bases unmatched to any gene: 10. Germline V gene sequence: CDR1 LGHNA, CDR2 YNFKEQ. The CDR3 extends over 16 amino acids. CDR3 sequence reads: CASSPQTGGREDTQYF. CDR3 coding DNA: TGTGCCAGCAGCCCACAGACAGGGGGACGAGAAGATACGCAGTATTTT.

The chain is built from TRBV7-8 and TRBJ2-7, with TRBD1 identical over 8 bases. Trimming at V came to 1 base and at J to 5 bases, leaving 10 bases not matched to a gene. Germline CDR1 reads SGHVS; CDR2 reads FQNEAQ. The CDR3 has 16 residues. CDR3 in DNA: TGTGCCAGCAGCTTAGGTCGGGACAGGTCGGCCCACGAGCAGTACTTC. It specifies CASSLGRDRSAHEQYF.

The chain is built from TRBV10-2 and TRBJ1-1; D unclear. This CDR3 has 12 amino acids. The V end lost 5 bases, the J end lost 1 base, and 5 bases lay between the germline ends. Germline V gene lookup returns CDR1 WSHSY and CDR2 SAAADI. Here the CDR3 reads CASSSGNTEAFF. CDR3 coding DNA: TGCGCCAGCAGTTCGGGGAACACTGAAGCTTTCTTT.

This sequence joins TRBV7-9 and TRBJ2-1, with 9 positions matching TRBD2. The CDR3 spans 19 residues. Germline lookup yields CDR1 SEHNR and CDR2 FQNEAQ (reference sequence). V lost 0 bases and J lost 1; bases outside the gene matches: 10. CDR3: CASSLASSGMTISYNEQFF. The DNA for the CDR3 is TGTGCCAGCAGCTTAGCGTCTAGCGGGATGACCATATCCTACAATGAGCAGTTCTTC.

This rearrangement joins TRBV2 to TRBJ1-1; D is possibly TRBD1 (6 bases). The V gene lost 6 bases and the J gene lost 5 bases, with 16 bases spanning the gap. From germline, CDR1 is SNHLY and CDR2 FYNNEI. CDR3 length: 14 amino acids. The CDR3 loop is CASRPKQGSTEAFF. Here the CDR3 DNA reads TGTGCCAGCAGGCCAAAACAGGGATCAACTGAAGCTTTCTTT.

The chain uses TRBV7-9 and TRBJ2-5, with D uncertain. The CDR3 sequence is 14 residues long. Per germline, CDR1 SEHNR and CDR2 FQNEAQ (reference sequence). V was cut by 1 base and J by 4 bases, with 10 bases left in between. CDR3 DNA: TGTGCCAGCAGCTTAGTTCCGGCTAGAGAGACCCAGTACTTC. As protein: CASSLVPARETQYF.

The chain uses TRBV7-6 and TRBJ2-5; 12 nucleotides agree with TRBD2. Germline V gene data show CDR1 as SGHVS and CDR2 as FNYEAQ. This CDR3 is 17 amino acids long. With 4 bases clipped from V and 5 bases from J, the junction kept 11 bases outside the gene matches. CDR3 sequence: CASSSRLAGEGRETQYF. For the CDR3, the DNA is TGTGCCAGCAGCTCGCGACTAGCGGGAGAGGGTAGGGAGACCCAGTACTTC. The entire variable domain, with the rest obtained from reference TRBV7-6 and TRBJ2-5, is as follows: GAGVSQSPRYKVTKRGQDVALRCDPISGHVSLYWYRQALGQGPEFLTYFNYEAQQDKSGLPNDRFSAERPEGSISTLTIQRTEQRDSAMYRCASSSRLAGEGRETQYFGPGTRLLVL.

The chain recombines TRBV19 with TRBJ2-7; 9 bases are shared with TRBD1. After removal of 7 bases from V and 4 bases from J, the junction contained 5 bases not matched to a gene. Germline assignment: CDR1 LNHDA and CDR2 SQIVND (reference sequence). The CDR3 is made up of 13 amino acids. The CDR3 nucleotides read TGTGCCAGTAACCCGGGACAGGGATACGAGCAGTACTTC. Residues: CASNPGQGYEQYF.

The rearrangement links TRBV2 to TRBJ2-2, with D perhaps matching TRBD2 (6 bases). The V end lost 3 bases, the J end lost 4 bases, and 12 bases lay between the germline ends. The CDR3 has 15 residues. CDR1 is SNHLY, CDR2 FYNNEI, per germline. The CDR3 is CASSESSVSTGELFF. The CDR3 DNA sequence: TGTGCCAGCAGTGAGTCTAGCGTTTCCACCGGGGAGCTGTTTTTT.

The chain links TRBV18 to TRBJ2-5, with no clear D. CDR1 is KGHSH, CDR2 LQKENI, per germline. The CDR3 runs 13 residues. Trimming left V 3 bases short and J 2 bases short, with 7 bases between. CDR3 sequence reads: CASSPGRQETQYF. CDR3 in DNA: TGTGCCAGCTCACCGGGCAGACAAGAGACCCAGTACTTC.

The genes are TRBV5-1 and TRBJ1-1; 7 bases map to TRBD1. In germline, CDR1 is SGHRS, CDR2 YFSETQ. V dropped 0 bases and J dropped 4; count of bases not matched to a gene: 9. The CDR3 is 16 amino acids. Written as DNA, the CDR3 is TGCGCCAGCAGCTTGGACAGGGGCATAATTCCCACTGAAGCTTTCTTT. This gives the protein CASSLDRGIIPTEAFF.

The chain recombines TRBV27 with TRBJ2-2; TRBD1 matches at 8 bases. The CDR3 length is 14 residues. With V trimmed by 4 bases and J by 6 bases, 4 bases remained unmatched. CDR1 and CDR2 (germline): MNHEY, SMNVEV (reference sequence). CDR3 bases: TGTGCCAGCAGTTCCAGGGGGCTGGCCGGGGAGCTGTTTTTT. This codes for CASSSRGLAGELFF.

This chain connects TRBV12-2 to TRBJ2-1; the table gives TRBD2 as D, unverified against the DNA. TRBV12-2 is deemed a pseudogene. This CDR3 spans 17 amino acids. The CDR3 bases are TGTGCAAGTCGCTCCCCGCTAGCGGGAGGGAATTACAATGAGCAGTTCTTC. The encoded protein is CASRSPLAGGNYNEQFF.

The chain recombines TRBV29-1 with TRBJ1-1, with 7 positions matching TRBD1. The V gene's germline CDR1 is SQVTM and CDR2 ANQGSEA. The CDR3 consists of 11 residues. The junction had 8 bases not matched to a gene; V was cut back by 6 bases and J by 10 bases. The CDR3 is CSVHFAGGAFF. CDR3 DNA sequence: TGCAGCGTACACTTTGCAGGGGGAGCTTTCTTT.

V is TRBV7-3 and J is TRBJ2-7, with TRBD2 matching over 9 bases. V shed 5 bases, J shed 4 bases, and the junction held 9 bases outside the gene matches. The CDR3 covers 15 residues. Germline CDR1 reads SGHTA; CDR2 reads FQGTGA. As DNA, the CDR3 is TGTGCCAGCAGCCGTGATAGCGGGAGTGCTTACGAGCAGTACTTC. This translates into CASSRDSGSAYEQYF.

This chain links TRBV5-6 with TRBJ2-3; weak D call: TRBD1 (7 bases). Germline CDR1 reads SGHDT; CDR2 reads YYEEEE. This CDR3 is 16 amino acids long. Trimming removed 4 bases at V and 0 bases at J, with 15 bases between. The CDR3 sequence: CASSRRGRASTDTQYF. The CDR3, as DNA: TGTGCCAGCAGCCGGAGGGGGCGAGCTAGCACAGATACGCAGTATTTT.

The chain recombines TRBV2 with TRBJ2-7; TRBD2 aligns across 14 bases. Germline values: CDR1 SNHLY, CDR2 FYNNEI. This CDR3 is built from 17 residues. With 2 bases clipped from V and 5 bases from J, the junction kept 8 bases outside the gene matches. The CDR3 coding sequence is TGTGCCAGCAGTGAACTTCCCCCGGGACTAGCGGGAGACGAGCAGTACTTC. Encoded protein: CASSELPPGLAGDEQYF. The full variable domain, its missing parts supplied by reference TRBV2 and TRBJ2-7, is EPEVTQTPSHQVTQMGQEVILRCVPISNHLYFYWYRQILGQKVEFLVSFYNNEISEKSEIFDDQFSVERPDGSNFTLKIRSTKLEDSAMYFCASSELPPGLAGDEQYFGPGTRLTVT.

The V and J genes are TRBV28 and TRBJ2-3; 12 bases map to TRBD2. With V trimmed by 5 bases and J by 4 bases, 7 bases remained unmatched. The V gene's germline CDR1 is MDHEN and CDR2 SYDVKM. CDR3 length equals 16 residues. The CDR3 spells CASSPRLAGAPDTQYF. In nucleotides, the CDR3 is TGTGCCAGCAGTCCACGACTAGCGGGAGCCCCAGATACGCAGTATTTT.

The CDR3 DNA sequence: TGTGCCAGCAGTGACCAGGGGCTAGCGGGCTCCTACAATGAGCAGTTCTTC. Residues: CASSDQGLAGSYNEQFF. This sequence joins TRBV6-1 and TRBJ2-1; 8 bases map to TRBD2. This CDR3 is 17 amino acids long. Germline V CDR1 and CDR2: MNHNS, SASEGT. Unmatched junction bases numbered 7, after V lost 3 bases and J lost 0 bases.